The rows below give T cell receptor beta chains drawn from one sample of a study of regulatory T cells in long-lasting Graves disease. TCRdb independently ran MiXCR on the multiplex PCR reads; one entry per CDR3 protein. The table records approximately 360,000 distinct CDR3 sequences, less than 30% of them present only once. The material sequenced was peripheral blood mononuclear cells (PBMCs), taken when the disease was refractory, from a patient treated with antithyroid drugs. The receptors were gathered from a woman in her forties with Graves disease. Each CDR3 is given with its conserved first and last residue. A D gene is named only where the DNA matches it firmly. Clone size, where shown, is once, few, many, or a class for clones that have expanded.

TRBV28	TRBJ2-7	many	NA	CASSPQPYRGLYEQYF	TGTGCCAGCAGTCCCCAACCATACAGGGGACTCTACGAGCAGTACTTC
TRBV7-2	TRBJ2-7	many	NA	CASSLSRSSYEQYF	TGTGCCAGCAGCTTATCGAGAAGCTCCTACGAGCAGTACTTC
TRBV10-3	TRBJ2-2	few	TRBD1	CASTRGQGTGELFF	TGTGCCTCGACCCGGGGACAGGGGACCGGGGAGCTGTTTTTT
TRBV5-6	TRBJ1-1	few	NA	CASSLLFGKREPNTEAFF	TGTGCCAGCAGCTTGTTATTCGGTAAGAGGGAACCGAACACTGAAGCTTTCTTT
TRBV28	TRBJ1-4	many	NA	CASRDPGSNEKLFF	TGTGCCAGTCGTGACCCAGGGTCGAATGAAAAACTGTTTTTT
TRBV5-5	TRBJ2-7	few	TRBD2	CASSSAGTSGYEQYF	TGTGCCAGCAGCTCGGCTGGGACTAGCGGGTACGAGCAGTACTTC
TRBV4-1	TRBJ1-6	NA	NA	CASSQESTNSPLHF	TGCGCCAGCAGCCAAGAATCGACCAATTCACCCCTCCACTTT
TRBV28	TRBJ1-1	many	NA	CASSLYPLPGLNTEAFF	TGTGCCAGCAGTTTATATCCCCTCCCAGGGTTGAACACTGAAGCTTTCTTT
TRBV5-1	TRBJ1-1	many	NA	CASSLEGGAEAFF	TGCGCCAGCAGCTTGGAGGGGGGGGCTGAAGCTTTCTTT
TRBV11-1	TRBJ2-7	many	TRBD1	CASSPHSGGLYEQYF	TGTGCCAGCAGTCCGCACTCAGGGGGCCTCTACGAGCAGTACTTC
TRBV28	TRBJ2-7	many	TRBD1	CASRWDRVREQYF	TGTGCCAGCAGATGGGACAGGGTGAGGGAGCAGTACTTC
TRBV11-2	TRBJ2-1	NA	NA	CASRTFLGAGNEQFF	TGTGCCAGCCGGACTTTCTTAGGAGCTGGAAATGAGCAGTTCTTC